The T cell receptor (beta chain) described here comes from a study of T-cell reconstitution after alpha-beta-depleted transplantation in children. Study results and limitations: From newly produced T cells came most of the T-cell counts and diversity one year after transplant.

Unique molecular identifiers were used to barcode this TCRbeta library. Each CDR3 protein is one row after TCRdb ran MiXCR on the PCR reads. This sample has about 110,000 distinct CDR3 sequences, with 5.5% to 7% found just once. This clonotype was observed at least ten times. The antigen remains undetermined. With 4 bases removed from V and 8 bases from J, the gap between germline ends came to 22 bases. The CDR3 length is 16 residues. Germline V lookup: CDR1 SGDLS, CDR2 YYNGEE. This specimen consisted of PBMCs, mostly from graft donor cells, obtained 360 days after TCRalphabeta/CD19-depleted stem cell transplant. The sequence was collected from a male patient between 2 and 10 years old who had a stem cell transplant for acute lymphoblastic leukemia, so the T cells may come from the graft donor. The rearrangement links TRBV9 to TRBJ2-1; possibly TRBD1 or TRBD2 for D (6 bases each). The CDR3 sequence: CASSPRQDSSGDEQFF. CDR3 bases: TGTGCCAGCAGCCCCCGACAGGACTCCTCGGGGGATGAGCAGTTCTTC.